This passage covers 18 T cell receptor beta chains from one sample sequenced in a study of blood T cell repertoires in COVID-19. Clones were read by immunoSEQ multiplex PCR, and TCRdb kept only the in-frame ones, dropping some. The repertoire includes about 150,000 clones, roughly 88% of them detected once, and roughly 5.6% sits in the top ten. Sequencing was performed on PBMCs or T cells enriched from blood (not recorded which). The origin of the receptors is a man between 65 and 79 years old who had been exposed to COVID-19.

For the CDR3, the DNA is TGTGCCACCTCCATTCGGGGGGGCCTTGGGAATGAGCAGTTCTTC. Amino acid sequence: CATSIRGGLGNEQFF. J is TRBJ2-1 and V is TRBV19; 8 positions agree with TRBD2. Germline V gene data show CDR1 as LNHDA and CDR2 as SQIVND (reference sequence). Trimming at V came to 10 bases and at J to 7 bases, leaving 15 bases not matched to a gene. This CDR3 has 15 amino acids.

The CDR3 DNA reads TGTGCCAGCAGTTATGAAGCAAATTCACCCCTCCACTTT. It encodes CASSYEANSPLHF. The chain has TRBV6-5 and TRBJ1-6, with no clear D. The V end was cut by 3 bases, the J end by 7 bases, with 7 bases between. The CDR3 is 13 amino acids. Germline V gene lookup returns CDR1 MNHEY and CDR2 SVGAGI.

V usage is TRBV7-9 and J usage is TRBJ1-1; D is unresolved. Germline V CDR1 and CDR2: SEHNR, FQNEAQ (reference sequence). This CDR3 contains 15 residues. Between the trimmed V and J ends, which lost 2 bases and 4 bases, there was a span of 14 bases. Here the CDR3 reads CASSLTGMASTEAFF. CDR3 in DNA: TGTGCCAGCAGCTTAACGGGGATGGCTTCCACTGAAGCTTTCTTT.

This clone was seen more than once but under ten times. V usage is TRBV4-1 and J usage is TRBJ2-5; possibly TRBD1 for D (6 bases). Germline values: CDR1 MGHRA, CDR2 YSYEKL. The CDR3 spans 14 residues. The V and J ends lost 8 bases and 5 bases respectively, with 18 bases between them. CDR3 amino acids: CASSPLQGGETQYF. CDR3 nucleotides: TGCGCCAGCTCTCCTTTACAGGGCGGGGAGACCCAGTACTTC.

This rearrangement joins TRBV19 to TRBJ2-7; TRBD2 agrees at 8 bases. The V gene's germline CDR1 is LNHDA and CDR2 SQIVND (reference sequence). The CDR3 runs 14 residues. The V segment lost 1 base and the J segment 6 bases; nucleotides outside the gene matches: 5. In DNA form, the CDR3 reads TGTGCCAGTAGTATAGCGGGAGGGCCCAGCGAGCAGTACTTC. It translates to CASSIAGGPSEQYF.

The rearrangement joins TRBV5-4 to TRBJ1-2; 7 bases line up with TRBD1. The J segment lost 4 bases and the V segment lost 0 bases, leaving 6 bases of the junction unmatched. The CDR3 consists of 15 residues. Per germline, CDR1 SGHNT and CDR2 YYREEE (reference sequence). CDR3 amino acids: CASSLEYQGGYGYTF. The DNA for the CDR3 is TGTGCCAGCAGCTTGGAATATCAGGGGGGCTATGGCTACACCTTC. The full variable domain, completed using reference TRBV5-4 and TRBJ1-2, is ETGVTQSPTHLIKTRGQQVTLRCSSQSGHNTVSWYQQALGQGPQFIFQYYREEENGRGNFPPRFSGLQFPNYSSELNVNALELDDSALYLCASSLEYQGGYGYTFGSGTRLTVV.

The chain carries TRBV27 and TRBJ2-1; D possibly corresponds to TRBD1 (6 bases). Trimming shortened V by 5 bases and J by 0 bases, and 17 bases separated the two germline ends. This CDR3 has 17 residues. Germline loops: CDR1 MNHEY, CDR2 SMNVEV (reference sequence). The CDR3 region is CASSLQRTASSYNEQFF. CDR3 coding DNA: TGTGCCAGCAGTCTCCAAAGGACAGCCAGCTCCTACAATGAGCAGTTCTTC.

The V call is TRBV5-4, the J call TRBJ2-7; 8 bases match TRBD1. CDR1 SGHNT and CDR2 YYREEE come from the germline V gene (reference sequence). V shed 3 bases and J 3 bases; nucleotides not matched to a gene: 5. This CDR3 comprises 14 residues. In DNA, the CDR3 is TGTGCCAGCAGCTCCAGGGGGCTCCGCTACGAGCAGTACTTC. It yields the protein CASSSRGLRYEQYF. Filled out from reference TRBV5-4 and TRBJ2-7, the complete variable domain reads ETGVTQSPTHLIKTRGQQVTLRCSSQSGHNTVSWYQQALGQGPQFIFQYYREEENGRGNFPPRFSGLQFPNYSSELNVNALELDDSALYLCASSSRGLRYEQYFGPGTRLTVT.

This clone was picked up one time. The chain combines TRBV6-1 with TRBJ1-1, with D possibly TRBD1 on 5 matching bases. CDR3 length: 14 amino acids. Trimming took off 1 base at V and 4 bases at J, with 10 bases between the two ends. CDR1 and CDR2 from the germline V gene are MNHNS and SASEGT. The CDR3 reads CASSEVGGSTEAFF. As DNA, the CDR3 is TGTGCCAGCAGTGAAGTGGGGGGGAGCACTGAAGCTTTCTTT.

The chain employs TRBV3-1 (or the pseudogene TRBV3-2) and TRBJ1-3; 9 bases line up with TRBD1. The junction had 16 bases not matched to a gene; V was cut back by 4 bases and J by 12 bases. CDR1 is LGHDT, CDR2 YNNKEL, per germline (reference sequence). The CDR3 contains 16 residues. DNA of the CDR3: TGTGCCAGCAGCCCATCGGGCGGGACAGGGAGAATCGTCATATATTTT. It is translated as CASSPSGGTGRIVIYF.

This clone was detected a few times. This chain links TRBV6-1 with TRBJ2-1; TRBD2 matches 11 bases. V was pared by 2 bases and J by 5 bases, with 8 bases of the junction left unmatched. The CDR3 runs to 17 residues. Looked up from germline, CDR1 is MNHNS and CDR2 is SASEGT. The CDR3 protein is CASSELVASGRNNEQFF. The CDR3 nucleotides are TGTGCCAGCAGTGAACTGGTGGCTAGCGGGAGGAACAATGAGCAGTTCTTC.

The J gene is TRBJ2-7, the V gene TRBV18, with D perhaps TRBD2 (5 bases). V lost 1 base and J lost 5, with 6 bases in between. Per the germline V gene, CDR1 is KGHSH and CDR2 is LQKENI. The CDR3 has 12 residues. The CDR3 loop reads CASSPRADEQYF. In DNA form, the CDR3 reads TGTGCCAGCTCACCACGAGCGGACGAGCAGTACTTC.

The genes are TRBV6-5 and TRBJ1-6; 8 bases fit TRBD1. This CDR3 comprises 13 residues. V dropped 6 bases and J dropped 17; count of bases not matched to a gene: 12. Germline values: CDR1 MNHEY, CDR2 SVGAGI. Here the CDR3 DNA reads TGTGCCAGCAGCTTTTCCGGACAGGGCCGCGTCCACTTT. Its protein is CASSFSGQGRVHF.

This clone appeared a few times. The chain recombines TRBV19 with TRBJ1-1, with D tentatively TRBD1 (5 bases). Germline V gene sequence: CDR1 LNHDA, CDR2 SQIVND (reference sequence). With 5 bases removed from V and 4 bases from J, the gap between germline ends came to 11 bases. The CDR3 is 13 residues long. The CDR3 reads CASSPRQSTEAFF. As DNA, the CDR3 is TGTGCCAGTAGTCCCCGACAGAGCACTGAAGCTTTCTTT.

The V and J genes are TRBV19 and TRBJ2-1; 11 bases are shared with TRBD2. From germline, CDR1 is LNHDA and CDR2 SQIVND (reference sequence). This CDR3 has 18 amino acids. J was trimmed by 8 bases and V by 5 bases; bases with no gene match: 17. As DNA, the CDR3 is TGTGCCAGTAGTCTCCCTCCTACATTAGCGGGGGGGCGCGATGAGCAGTTCTTC. This translates into CASSLPPTLAGGRDEQFF.

The chain combines TRBV7-9 with TRBJ1-3; D is undetermined. V gave up 4 bases and J gave up 4 bases, with 14 bases separating them. Germline V gene data show CDR1 as SEHNR and CDR2 as FQNEAQ (reference sequence). This CDR3 contains 15 residues. The CDR3 region is CASSSTAAGGNTIYF. Written as DNA, the CDR3 is TGTGCCAGCAGCTCCACAGCCGCCGGAGGAAACACCATATATTTT.

The V call is TRBV19, the J call TRBJ2-1, with D maybe TRBD2 (7 bases). Deletions cut 6 bases from V and 3 bases from J, with 12 bases between. CDR1 is LNHDA, CDR2 SQIVND, per germline (reference sequence). The CDR3 loop spans 14 amino acids. The CDR3 sequence: CASREGGSYNEQFF. In DNA form, the CDR3 reads TGTGCCAGTAGGGAGGGGGGGAGCTACAATGAGCAGTTCTTC.

This clone was detected once. This chain joins TRBV9 and TRBJ1-1, with 9 nucleotides matching TRBD1. The CDR3 loop spans 14 amino acids. Germline values: CDR1 SGDLS, CDR2 YYNGEE. V gave up 0 bases and J gave up 5 bases; unmatched junction bases: 2. Here the CDR3 reads CASSVADRGTEAFF. CDR3 nucleotide sequence: TGTGCCAGCAGCGTAGCGGACAGGGGAACTGAAGCTTTCTTT.